A selection of T cell receptor beta chains follows, all from one sample in a study of beta chain features in type 1 diabetes. Using immunoSEQ multiplex PCR, the repertoire was profiled, and TCRdb retains in-frame clones only, with some absent. The table lists around 360,000 clones, roughly 12% of them singletons. Input material: naive CD4+ T cells from blood. The receptor set was obtained from a woman between 18 and 29 years old with type 1 diabetes. The CDR3 runs from the conserved cysteine through the conserved F or W.

TRBJ2-7	14	TRBV28	CASSLPGSHYEQYF
TRBJ2-5	14	TRBV30	CAWSVGQNQETQYF
TRBJ1-5	17	TRBV19	CASSIQDRTFSNQPQHF
TRBJ1-6	12	TRBV4-1	CASSRGVFPLHF
TRBJ2-7	12	TRBV5-1	CASSLAAHEQYF
TRBJ2-1	14	TRBV14	CASSQDDVAGGLFF
TRBJ1-2	13	TRBV6-5	CASLTPGNYGYTF
TRBJ1-2	14	TRBV4-3	CASGGQGEGYGYTF
TRBJ1-5	14	TRBV6-6	CASSFAGGNQPQHF
TRBJ2-1	12	TRBV28	CASSPFVNEQFF
TRBJ2-5	13	TRBV29-1	CSSQGDRQETQYF
TRBJ1-5	18	TRBV7-8	CASSLGAGTGEYNQPQHF
TRBJ2-4	16	TRBV21-1	CASSTPGPLAKNIQYF
TRBJ1-6	14	TRBV5-1	CASGAGTDNSPLHF
TRBJ2-2	15	TRBV14	CASSRGQANTGELFF
TRBJ1-2	14	TRBV28	CASSLPAGLGGYTF
TRBJ1-3	14	TRBV30	CAWNRAGPGNTIYF
TRBJ1-5	14	TRBV30	CAWSGLSSNQPQHF
TRBJ1-5	13	TRBV30	CALGAGGNQPQHF
TRBJ1-1	12	TRBV21-1	CASRGLGTEAFF
TRBJ2-5	15	TRBV5-1	CASSLEAGGPETQYF
TRBJ2-5	16	TRBV5-1	CASSLSGDRVGETQYF
TRBJ2-7	17	TRBV4-1	CASSQVGGLLTAYEQYF
TRBJ2-7	16	TRBV5-4	CASTTGGLAGVYEQYF
TRBJ2-2	14	TRBV9	CASRQTGYTGELFF
TRBJ1-1	14	TRBV18	CASSLEQADTEAFF
TRBJ2-1	14	TRBV6-6	CASTVAGPANEQFF
TRBJ2-2	16	TRBV18	CASSPPNLGNTGELFF
TRBJ2-7	13	TRBV10-3	CAIGGTPSYEQYF
TRBJ1-2	14	TRBV2	CASSGTPGGYGYTF
TRBJ2-5	13	TRBV9	CASSRDEAETQYF
TRBJ2-5	11	TRBV7-2	CASSSPGTQYF
TRBJ1-1	14	TRBV7-8	CASSPGHANTEAFF
TRBJ2-7	14	TRBV18	CASSSNRGPYEQYF
TRBJ2-3	16	TRBV4-3	CASSQEGTGSGDTQYF
TRBJ1-1	13	TRBV29-1	CSVGTGGITEAFF
TRBJ1-1	16	TRBV7-9	CASSRGNRGQRTEAFF
TRBJ2-7	15	TRBV28	CASSQAGTGGYEQYF
TRBJ2-4	13	TRBV27	CASSPILGDIQYF